Below are 5 T cell receptor beta chains sequenced from a single sample in a study of early T cells in non-severe SARS-CoV-2 infection. TCRdb re-called the 5' RACE reads through MiXCR, storing one row per CDR3 protein. The table records tens of thousands of distinct CDR3 sequences, roughly 14% of them present only once. The specimen comprised whole blood, sampled at baseline. Receptor source: an adult who was a healthcare worker with PCR-confirmed SARS-CoV-2 infection or an uninfected control (not recorded which).

This clonotype was observed at least ten times. The V call is TRBV5-4, the J call TRBJ2-3; 12 nucleotides match TRBD2. This CDR3 is 16 amino acids long. J was trimmed by 4 bases and V by 5 bases; bases with no gene match: 8. CDR1 is SGHNT and CDR2 is YYREEE in the germline V gene (reference sequence). The CDR3 DNA is TGTGCCAGCAGTCGCCCGACTAGCGGGAGCCCAGATACGCAGTATTTT. Amino acids: CASSRPTSGSPDTQYF.

The chain links TRBV20-1 to TRBJ2-1; 9 nucleotides agree with TRBD2. The V gene's germline CDR1 is DFQATT and CDR2 SNEGSKA (reference sequence). Trimming cost V 0 bases and J 6 bases; bases outside gene matches: 9. This CDR3 is built from 16 residues. The CDR3 nucleotides read TGCAGTGCTAGAGATCCCGCGGGAGGGCAGAGCAATGAGCAGTTCTTC. Amino acids: CSARDPAGGQSNEQFF.

CDR3 loop: CASSPQGAAYEQYF. In nucleotides, the CDR3 is TGTGCCAGCAGCCCACAGGGCGCAGCCTACGAGCAGTACTTC. The chain combines TRBV13 with TRBJ2-7; TRBD1 is a possible D gene (6 bases). V lost 5 bases to trimming and J lost 2 bases, with 13 bases between them. Germline CDR1 PRHDT, CDR2 FYEKMQ (reference sequence). The CDR3 length is 14 residues.

This chain links TRBV18 with TRBJ2-1, with D hard to call. The CDR3 is made up of 15 amino acids. Germline CDR1 KGHSH, CDR2 LQKENI. The germline V and J ends were trimmed by 2 bases and 0 bases, with 8 bases remaining between them. The CDR3 is CASSPGTGSYNEQFF. CDR3 in DNA: TGTGCCAGCTCACCAGGTACTGGCTCCTACAATGAGCAGTTCTTC.

This rearrangement joins TRBV5-1 to TRBJ2-2; 7 bases map to TRBD1. J gave up 4 bases and V 4 bases, and 7 bases lay outside the gene matches. Germline CDR1 SGHRS, CDR2 YFSETQ. The CDR3 covers 15 residues. The CDR3 sequence: CASSLNPGGTGELFF. In nucleotides, the CDR3 is TGCGCCAGCAGCCTGAACCCAGGGGGCACCGGGGAGCTGTTTTTT.